The entry below describes one TCR beta chain. This CDR3 is built from 15 residues. Losses at the gene ends were 2 bases for V and 5 bases for J; bases not matched to a gene: 3. Germline-derived CDR1 and CDR2 are MDHEN and SYDVKM. The sample originates from a study of cytomegalovirus exposure and HLA in healthy donors. With 60 Vbeta and 13 Jbeta primers, the PCR was carried out. Some clones are missing from TCRdb's copy, which holds only in-frame ones; the method was immunoSEQ multiplex PCR. The sample shows more than 85,000 clones, roughly three fifths of them seen only once. Sample: PBMCs. V is TRBV28 and J is TRBJ2-2, with TRBD2 identical over 9 bases. The sequence was collected from a human donor in good health. As DNA, the CDR3 is TGTGCCAGCAGTTTACTGGCGGGAGGGACCGGGGAGCTGTTTTTT. It is translated as CASSLLAGGTGELFF. Using reference TRBV28 and TRBJ2-2 for the parts outside the CDR3, the full variable domain is DVKVTQSSRYLVKRTGEKVFLECVQDMDHENMFWYRQDPGLGLRLIYFSYDVKMKEKGDIPEGYSVSREKKERFSLILESASTNQTSMYLCASSLLAGGTGELFFGEGSRLTVL.